This T cell receptor beta chain was observed in a study of Graves' ophthalmopathy and Graves' hyperthyroidism. As for the study in general: Samples of peripheral blood were obtained at initial diagnosis, prior to treatment of any kind.

CDR3 length: 14 residues. Germline V gene lookup returns CDR1 SEHNR and CDR2 FQNEAQ (reference sequence). V lost 4 bases and J lost 2, with 11 bases in between. Beta-chain TCR CDR3 regions were amplified from RNA transcripts. The library came from an HTBI-primed first-round RT-PCR and a second-round multiplex PCR. From the multiplex PCR reads, TCRdb called clonotypes with MiXCR, one entry per CDR3 protein. The table has hundreds of thousands of distinct CDR3 sequences, around 21% seen once; the top ten hold approximately 3%. The chain is built from TRBV7-9 and TRBJ2-5, with D perhaps matching TRBD2 (6 bases). This TCR derives from a woman in her late teens or twenties with stable Graves' hyperthyroidism. The sequenced material came from peripheral blood. DNA for the CDR3: TGTGCCAGCAGCTGGACGGGGGTACAAGAGACCCAGTACTTC. It codes for CASSWTGVQETQYF.